The clone carrying this T cell receptor beta chain was counted a few times. The germline CDR1 and CDR2 sequences are SGDLS and YYNGEE. V was clipped by 0 bases and J by 0 bases, with 13 bases between them. The CDR3 contains 16 residues. This sample stems from a study of T cells in Graves' hyperthyroidism and ophthalmopathy. Regions amplified from RNA transcripts were the TCR beta CDR3 regions. An initial round of RT-PCR targeting the TCR CDR3 relied on the HTBI primer set. TCRdb re-derived calls from the multiplex PCR reads in MiXCR, one entry per CDR3 protein. Altogether a few hundred thousand distinct CDR3 sequences are present, around 16% being singletons, with the ten largest covering approximately 7%. Stable Graves' hyperthyroidism denoted no ophthalmopathy progression over 18 months. Disease duration under 2 months; hyperthyroidism patients were aged 18 to 65. Uncontrolled infection, other autoimmune disease, pregnancy or lactation excluded patients. Diagnoses were established using clinical symptoms, serum thyroxine and TRAb, thyroid ultrasound and orbital computed tomography.

This TCR was sampled from a woman in her 30s with Graves' hyperthyroidism. V and J are TRBV9 and TRBJ2-7; no definite D call. Sequenced input: blood. CDR3 nucleotides: TGTGCCAGCAGCGTAGGCCAGGAGCCCCGCTCCTACGAGCAGTACTTC. It codes for CASSVGQEPRSYEQYF.